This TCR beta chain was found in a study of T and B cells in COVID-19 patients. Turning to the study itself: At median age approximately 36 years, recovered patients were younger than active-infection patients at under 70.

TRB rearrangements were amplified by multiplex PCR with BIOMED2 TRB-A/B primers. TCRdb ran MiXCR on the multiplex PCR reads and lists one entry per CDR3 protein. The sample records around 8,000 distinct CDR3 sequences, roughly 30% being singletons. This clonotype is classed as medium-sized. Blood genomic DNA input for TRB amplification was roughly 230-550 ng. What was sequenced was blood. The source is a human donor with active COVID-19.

Here the CDR3 reads CASGRDGYGYTF. The DNA for the CDR3 is TGCGCCAGCGGCCGGGACGGCTATGGCTACACCTTC. The rearrangement joins TRBV5-1 to TRBJ1-2; a possible D gene is TRBD1 (5 bases). Looked up from germline, CDR1 is SGHRS and CDR2 is YFSETQ. The CDR3 extends over 12 amino acids. The germline V and J ends were trimmed by 7 bases and 4 bases, with 11 bases remaining between them.